This T cell receptor (beta chain) comes out of a study of blood T cell repertoires in COVID-19. On the study more broadly: Samples came from the United States, Italy and Spain, spanning acute and convalescent COVID-19. Sample material is recorded as cDNA or gDNA derived from T cells, B-cell-depleted T cells, or PBMCs.

Germline CDR1 MNHNY, CDR2 SVGAGI (reference sequence). The V and J ends lost 5 bases and 8 bases respectively, with 18 bases between them. This CDR3 contains 14 residues. Original processing notes: Estimates of nucleated cell counts were drawn from the amplification of reference gene primers. Libraries were prepared by immunoSEQ multiplex PCR; TCRdb keeps only in-frame clonotypes and omits some of them. From that table come the V and J calls and clone size; the DNA was used to work out D and trimming. The sample contains under 250,000 clones, about four fifths of which appear only once. Sequences were obtained from peripheral blood. The source of this sequence is a woman aged 50 to 60 with acute or convalescent COVID-19. The V and J genes are TRBV6-6 and TRBJ1-2; maybe TRBD1 (6 bases). CDR3 bases: TGTGCCAGCAGTGTTACACAGGGTCGAGAAGGCTACACCTTC. Translating gives CASSVTQGREGYTF.